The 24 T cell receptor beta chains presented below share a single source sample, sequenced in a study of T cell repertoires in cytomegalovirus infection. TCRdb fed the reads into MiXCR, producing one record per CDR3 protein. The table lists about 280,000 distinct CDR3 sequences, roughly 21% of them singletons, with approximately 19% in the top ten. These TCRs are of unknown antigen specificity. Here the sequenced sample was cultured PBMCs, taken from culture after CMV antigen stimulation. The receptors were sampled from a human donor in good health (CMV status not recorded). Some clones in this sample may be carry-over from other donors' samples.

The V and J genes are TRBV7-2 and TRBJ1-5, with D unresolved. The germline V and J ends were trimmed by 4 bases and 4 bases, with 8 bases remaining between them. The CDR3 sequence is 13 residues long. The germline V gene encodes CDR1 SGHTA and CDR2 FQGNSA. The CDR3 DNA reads TGTGCCAGCAGCTCCCAGACTAATCAGCCCCAGCATTTT. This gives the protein CASSSQTNQPQHF.

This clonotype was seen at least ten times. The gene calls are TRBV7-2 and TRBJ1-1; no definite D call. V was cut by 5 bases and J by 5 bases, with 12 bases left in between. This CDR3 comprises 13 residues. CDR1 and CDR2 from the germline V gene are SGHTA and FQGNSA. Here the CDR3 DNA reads TGTGCCAGCAGCCCTGACATGGTGACTGAAGCTTTCTTT. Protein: CASSPDMVTEAFF.

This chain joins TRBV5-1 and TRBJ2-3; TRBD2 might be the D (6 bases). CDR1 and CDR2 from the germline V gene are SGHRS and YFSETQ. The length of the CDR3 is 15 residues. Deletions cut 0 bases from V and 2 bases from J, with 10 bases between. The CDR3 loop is CASSLGRGPTDTQYF. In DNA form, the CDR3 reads TGCGCCAGCAGCTTGGGGAGGGGCCCCACAGATACGCAGTATTTT.

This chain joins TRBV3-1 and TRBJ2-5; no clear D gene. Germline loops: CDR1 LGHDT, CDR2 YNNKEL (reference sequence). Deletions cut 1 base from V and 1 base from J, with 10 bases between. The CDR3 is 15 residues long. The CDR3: CASSQGRIVQETQYF. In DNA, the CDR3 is TGTGCCAGCAGCCAAGGACGGATCGTCCAAGAGACCCAGTACTTC.

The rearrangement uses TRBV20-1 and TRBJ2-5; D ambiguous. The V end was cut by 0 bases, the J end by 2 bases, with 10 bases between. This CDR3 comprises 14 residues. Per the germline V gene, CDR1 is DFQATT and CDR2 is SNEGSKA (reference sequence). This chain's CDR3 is CSARDWSEQETQYF. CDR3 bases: TGCAGTGCTAGAGACTGGTCTGAACAAGAGACCCAGTACTTC.

The CDR3 is CSANPSSHRSYEQYF. The CDR3 nucleotides are TGCAGTGCTAACCCCTCCTCCCACAGATCCTACGAGCAGTACTTC. The V call is TRBV20-1, the J call TRBJ2-7; no clear D gene. CDR1 and CDR2 from the germline V gene are DFQATT and SNEGSKA (reference sequence). The length of the CDR3 is 15 residues. V was trimmed by 4 bases and J by 1 base, leaving 17 bases between them.

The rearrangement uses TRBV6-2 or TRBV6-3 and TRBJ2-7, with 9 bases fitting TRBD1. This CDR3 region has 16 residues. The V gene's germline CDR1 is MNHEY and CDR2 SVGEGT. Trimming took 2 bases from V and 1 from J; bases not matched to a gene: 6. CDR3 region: CASSYEPGQGSYEQYV. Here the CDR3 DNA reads TGTGCCAGCAGTTACGAGCCGGGACAGGGATCCTACGAGCAGTACGTC.

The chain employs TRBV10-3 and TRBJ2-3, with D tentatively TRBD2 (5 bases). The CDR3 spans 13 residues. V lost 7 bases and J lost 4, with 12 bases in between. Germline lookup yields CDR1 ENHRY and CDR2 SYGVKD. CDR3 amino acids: CAIKLESPDTQYF. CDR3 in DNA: TGTGCCATCAAACTAGAAAGTCCAGATACGCAGTATTTT.

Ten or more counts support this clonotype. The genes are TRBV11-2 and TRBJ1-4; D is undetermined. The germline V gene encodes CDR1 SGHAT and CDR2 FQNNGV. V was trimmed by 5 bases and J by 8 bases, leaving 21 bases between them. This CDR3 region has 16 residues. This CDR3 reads CASSRVGPASREKLFF. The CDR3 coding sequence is TGTGCCAGCAGCCGAGTGGGCCCCGCCTCCCGGGAAAAACTGTTTTTT.

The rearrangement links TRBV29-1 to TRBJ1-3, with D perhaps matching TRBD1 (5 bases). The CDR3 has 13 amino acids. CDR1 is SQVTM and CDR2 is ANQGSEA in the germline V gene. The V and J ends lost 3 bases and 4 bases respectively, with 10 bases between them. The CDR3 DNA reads TGCAGCGTTGATTGGGGGAGAGGAAACACCATATATTTT. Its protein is CSVDWGRGNTIYF.

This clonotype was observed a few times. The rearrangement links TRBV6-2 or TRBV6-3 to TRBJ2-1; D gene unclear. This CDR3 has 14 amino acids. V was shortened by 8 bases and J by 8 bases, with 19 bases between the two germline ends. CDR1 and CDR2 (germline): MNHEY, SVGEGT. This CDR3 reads CASHLGWGFDEQFF. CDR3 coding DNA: TGTGCCAGCCACCTGGGATGGGGTTTTGATGAGCAGTTCTTC.

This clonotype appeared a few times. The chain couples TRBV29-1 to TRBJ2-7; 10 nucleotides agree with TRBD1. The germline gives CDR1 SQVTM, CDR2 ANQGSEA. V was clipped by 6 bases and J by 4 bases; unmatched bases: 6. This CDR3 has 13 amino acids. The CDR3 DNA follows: TGCAGCGTGGTGGGACAGGGGTTATACGAGCAGTACTTC. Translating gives CSVVGQGLYEQYF.

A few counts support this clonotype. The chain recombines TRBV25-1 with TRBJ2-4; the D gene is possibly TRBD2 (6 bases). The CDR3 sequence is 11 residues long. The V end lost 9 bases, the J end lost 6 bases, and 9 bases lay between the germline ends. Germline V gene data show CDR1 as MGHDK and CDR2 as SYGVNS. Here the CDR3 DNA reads TGTGCCAGTCAGGGAGGAAACATTCAGTACTTC. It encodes CASQGGNIQYF.

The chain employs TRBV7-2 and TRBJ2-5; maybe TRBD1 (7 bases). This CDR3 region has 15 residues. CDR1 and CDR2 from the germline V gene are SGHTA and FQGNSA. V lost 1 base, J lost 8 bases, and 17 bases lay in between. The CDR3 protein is CASSLGGDSLITQYF. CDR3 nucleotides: TGTGCCAGCAGCTTAGGGGGGGACAGTCTTATAACCCAGTACTTC.

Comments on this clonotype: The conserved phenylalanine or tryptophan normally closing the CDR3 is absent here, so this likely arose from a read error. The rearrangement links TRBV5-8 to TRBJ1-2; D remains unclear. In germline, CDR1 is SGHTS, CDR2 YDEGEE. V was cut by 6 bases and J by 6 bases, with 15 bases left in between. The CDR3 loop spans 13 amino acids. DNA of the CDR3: TGTGCCAGCACCTTCTCAGTCAAAGATGGCTACACCGTC. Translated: CASTFSVKDGYTV.

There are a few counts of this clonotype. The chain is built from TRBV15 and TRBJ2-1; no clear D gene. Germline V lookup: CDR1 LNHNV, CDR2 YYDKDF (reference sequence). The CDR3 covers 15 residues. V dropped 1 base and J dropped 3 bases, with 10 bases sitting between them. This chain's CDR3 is CATSRARNGYNEQFF. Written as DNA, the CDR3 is TGTGCCACCAGCAGAGCACGTAATGGCTACAATGAGCAGTTCTTC.

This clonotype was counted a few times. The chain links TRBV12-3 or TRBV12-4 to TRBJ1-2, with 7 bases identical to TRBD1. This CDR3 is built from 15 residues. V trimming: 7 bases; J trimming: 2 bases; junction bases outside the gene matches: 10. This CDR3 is CASTASGTANYGYTF. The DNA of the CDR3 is TGTGCCAGCACCGCGTCCGGGACAGCGAACTATGGCTACACCTTC.

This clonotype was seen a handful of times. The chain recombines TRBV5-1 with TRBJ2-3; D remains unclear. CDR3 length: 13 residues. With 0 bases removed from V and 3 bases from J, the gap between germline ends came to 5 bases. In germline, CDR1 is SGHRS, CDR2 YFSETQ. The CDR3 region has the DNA TGCGCCAGCAGCTTGGGAAAAACAGATACGCAGTATTTT. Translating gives CASSLGKTDTQYF.

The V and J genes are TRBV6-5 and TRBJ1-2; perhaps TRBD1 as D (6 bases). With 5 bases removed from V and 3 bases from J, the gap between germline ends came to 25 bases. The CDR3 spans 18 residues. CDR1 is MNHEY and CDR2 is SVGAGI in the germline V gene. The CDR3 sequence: CASSGPGQKGPGDYGYTF. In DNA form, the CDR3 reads TGTGCCAGCAGTGGGCCGGGACAAAAAGGCCCAGGGGACTATGGCTACACCTTC.

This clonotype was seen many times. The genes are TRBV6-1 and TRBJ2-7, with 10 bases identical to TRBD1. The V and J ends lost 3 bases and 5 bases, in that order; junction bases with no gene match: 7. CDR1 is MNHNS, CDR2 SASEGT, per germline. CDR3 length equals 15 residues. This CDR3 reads CASSEPGQGNDEQYF. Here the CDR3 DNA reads TGTGCCAGCAGTGAGCCGGGACAGGGGAACGACGAGCAGTACTTC.

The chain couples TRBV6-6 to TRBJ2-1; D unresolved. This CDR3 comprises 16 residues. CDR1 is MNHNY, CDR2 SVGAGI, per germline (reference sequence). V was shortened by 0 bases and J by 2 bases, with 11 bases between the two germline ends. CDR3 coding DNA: TGTGCCAGCAGTTACTCTAACTGGGAACCCTACAATGAGCAGTTCTTC. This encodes CASSYSNWEPYNEQFF.

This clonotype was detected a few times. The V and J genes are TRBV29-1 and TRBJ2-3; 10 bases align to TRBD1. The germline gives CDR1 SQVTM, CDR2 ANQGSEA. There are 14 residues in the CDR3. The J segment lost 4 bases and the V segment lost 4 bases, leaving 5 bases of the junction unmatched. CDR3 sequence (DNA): TGCAGCGTTGGGGACAGGGGTGATCCAGATACGCAGTATTTT. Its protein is CSVGDRGDPDTQYF.

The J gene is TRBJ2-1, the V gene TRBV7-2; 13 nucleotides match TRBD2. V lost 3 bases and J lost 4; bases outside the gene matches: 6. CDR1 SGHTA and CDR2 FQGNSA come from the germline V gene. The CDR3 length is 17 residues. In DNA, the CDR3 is TGTGCCAGCAGCTTGAGAAGGACTAGCGGGGGTTACAATGAGCAGTTCTTC. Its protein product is CASSLRRTSGGYNEQFF. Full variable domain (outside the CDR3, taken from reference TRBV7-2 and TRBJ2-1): GAGVSQSPSNKVTEKGKDVELRCDPISGHTALYWYRQSLGQGLEFLIYFQGNSAPDKSGLPSDRFSAERTGGSVSTLTIQRTQQEDSAVYLCASSLRRTSGGYNEQFFGPGTRLTVL.

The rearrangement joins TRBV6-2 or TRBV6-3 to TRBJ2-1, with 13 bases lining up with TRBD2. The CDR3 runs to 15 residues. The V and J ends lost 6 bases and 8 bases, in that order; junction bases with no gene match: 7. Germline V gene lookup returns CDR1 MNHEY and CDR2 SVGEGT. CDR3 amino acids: CASRAGTSGTDEQFF. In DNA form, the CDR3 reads TGTGCCAGCAGAGCCGGGACTAGCGGGACCGATGAGCAGTTCTTC.